This TCR beta chain was observed in a study of blood T cell repertoires in COVID-19. At the level of the study: The United States, Italy and Spain supplied acute and convalescent COVID-19 samples.

This clone was counted a single time. Enrolment of Seattle patients took place during active infection, and they were followed longitudinally. Study processing details: Scientists estimated how many nucleated cells there were by amplifying reference gene primers. The repertoire was sequenced with immunoSEQ multiplex PCR; TCRdb's copy has only in-frame clones and lacks some. The V and J calls and the clone size are those of that table, but D and trimming were determined from the DNA. The repertoire has under 100,000 clones, around 82% of them found once; the top ten carry roughly 3.2%. CDR3 length: 16 amino acids. Germline CDR1 and CDR2: SEHNR and FQNEAQ (reference sequence). The ends lost 5 bases at V and 6 bases at J; junction bases unmatched: 12.

The gene calls are TRBV7-9 and TRBJ1-4; 7 bases agree with TRBD1. What was sequenced was peripheral blood. This TCR derives from a woman aged 80 or older with COVID-19, enrolled during active disease. CDR3 coding DNA: TGTGCCAGCAGCATAATCGGAAGGGGGCGGTATGAAAAACTGTTTTTT. It is translated as CASSIIGRGRYEKLFF.